The 13 T cell receptor beta chains given below trace back to one sample, sequenced in a study of response to subunit inactivated influenza vaccine. TCRdb re-analysed the RT-PCR reads in MiXCR, keeping a single row per CDR3 protein. The top ten hold under 15% of the sample, which has approximately 530,000 distinct CDR3 sequences, over 10% seen once. The sequences come from PBMCs from blood, collected 40 to 50 days after vaccination. The receptors here all came from a man between 50 and 59 years old who received an inactivated influenza vaccine.

The V call is TRBV7-9, the J call TRBJ1-2; D call uncertain. The germline gives CDR1 SEHNR, CDR2 FQNEAQ (reference sequence). Trimming removed 1 base from V and 6 bases from J, with 9 bases in between. The CDR3 sequence is 13 residues long. The CDR3 here is CASSLDSGNGYTF. The CDR3, as DNA: TGTGCCAGCAGCTTAGATTCGGGGAATGGCTACACCTTC.

This clonotype was counted a few times. The V gene is TRBV10-3, the J gene TRBJ2-1, with 9 nucleotides matching TRBD2. Per the germline V gene, CDR1 is ENHRY and CDR2 is SYGVKD. This CDR3 has 15 residues. The V segment lost 3 bases and the J segment 8 bases; nucleotides outside the gene matches: 8. CDR3 in DNA: TGTGCCATCAGTGACCCGGGACTAGCTAGGGATGAGCAGTTCTTC. Protein: CAISDPGLARDEQFF.

The chain is built from TRBV5-1 and TRBJ1-5; 12 nucleotides align to TRBD1. This CDR3 is built from 16 residues. The trim removed 4 bases at V and 3 bases at J, leaving 5 bases unmatched. Germline CDR1 is SGHRS and CDR2 is YFSETQ. CDR3 sequence reads: CASSVGTGGVNQPQHF. CDR3 bases: TGCGCCAGCAGCGTAGGGACAGGGGGCGTCAATCAGCCCCAGCATTTT.

This clonotype appeared a few times. The chain has TRBV15 and TRBJ1-3; weak D call: TRBD1 (5 bases). CDR3 length: 15 amino acids. CDR1 LNHNV and CDR2 YYDKDF come from the germline V gene (reference sequence). V was trimmed by 0 bases and J by 3 bases, leaving 9 bases between them. The CDR3 DNA is TGTGCCACCAGCAGAGATAAAGGGGTTGGAAACACCATATATTTT. This sequence encodes CATSRDKGVGNTIYF.

The J gene is TRBJ1-5, the V gene TRBV19; perhaps TRBD1 as D (5 bases). The CDR3 has 15 amino acids. Trimming left V 3 bases short and J 4 bases short, with 13 bases between. Germline assignment: CDR1 LNHDA and CDR2 SQIVND (reference sequence). For the CDR3, the DNA is TGTGCCAGTAGTATTTGGGGCAAGCAAAATCAGCCCCAGCATTTT. Translated: CASSIWGKQNQPQHF.

For this clonotype: A much larger clone differs from this one at a single base, so this may be a read error. The chain links TRBV20-1 to TRBJ2-7, with TRBD1 identical over 11 bases. Germline CDR1 reads DFQATT; CDR2 reads SNEGSKA (reference sequence). The CDR3 runs to 16 residues. The DNA for the CDR3 is TGCTGTGCTAGAAGGACAGGGGGCGCTTTTTTTTACGAGCAGTACTTC. It encodes CCARRTGGAFFYEQYF.

There are a few counts of this clonotype. V gene TRBV20-1 combines with J gene TRBJ2-7; D possibly matches TRBD1 or TRBD2 (7 bases each). This CDR3 has 13 amino acids. Per the germline V gene, CDR1 is DFQATT and CDR2 is SNEGSKA (reference sequence). Trimming took off 6 bases at V and 0 bases at J, with 12 bases between the two ends. The CDR3 loop is CSAAGGGSYEQYF. CDR3 sequence (DNA): TGCAGTGCCGCAGGGGGGGGCTCCTACGAGCAGTACTTC.

This clonotype was seen a single time. This sequence joins TRBV2 and TRBJ2-2; TRBD2 aligns across 13 bases. Germline V gene data show CDR1 as SNHLY and CDR2 as FYNNEI. This CDR3 region has 18 residues. Trimming cost V 5 bases and J 2 bases; bases outside gene matches: 8. This CDR3 is CASSPGLAGFGNTGELFF. The CDR3 DNA reads TGTGCCAGCAGTCCGGGACTAGCGGGGTTTGGTAACACCGGGGAGCTGTTTTTT.

This chain uses TRBV6-1 with TRBJ1-6, with D unresolved. Trimming shortened V by 7 bases and J by 7 bases, and 17 bases separated the two germline ends. Germline CDR1 is MNHNS and CDR2 is SASEGT. The CDR3 totals 15 residues. The DNA for the CDR3 is TGTGCCAGCACCCTTCTTCCTCGGCGGAATTCACCCCTCCACTTT. Amino acids: CASTLLPRRNSPLHF.

V is TRBV29-1 and J is TRBJ1-1; TRBD1 agrees at 8 bases. Trimming took 7 bases from V and 0 from J; bases not matched to a gene: 4. CDR1 is SQVTM and CDR2 is ANQGSEA in the germline V gene. CDR3 length: 13 amino acids. CDR3 in amino acids: CSAKDRVNTEAFF. CDR3 DNA: TGCAGCGCTAAGGACAGGGTGAACACTGAAGCTTTCTTT.

This chain joins TRBV5-6 and TRBJ2-5; possibly TRBD2 for D (5 bases). Trimming removed 0 bases from V and 5 bases from J, with 17 bases in between. This CDR3 contains 16 residues. CDR1 SGHDT and CDR2 YYEEEE come from the germline V gene. CDR3 nucleotides: TGTGCCAGCAGCTTGGTCAGGACTCGGAGTGGGGAGACCCAGTACTTC. Translation: CASSLVRTRSGETQYF.

The genes are TRBV18 and TRBJ2-7; D is undetermined. This CDR3 contains 15 residues. Per the germline V gene, CDR1 is KGHSH and CDR2 is LQKENI. Trimming removed 3 bases at V and 3 bases at J, with 15 bases between. CDR3 sequence: CASSPAKMGSYEQYF. The CDR3 nucleotides are TGTGCCAGCTCACCGGCTAAGATGGGTAGCTACGAGCAGTACTTC.

The chain joins TRBV12-3 or TRBV12-4 to TRBJ2-7; D is undetermined. The ends were cut back, 3 bases at V and 0 bases at J, with 9 bases in the middle. The CDR3 is 14 residues long. DNA of the CDR3: TGTGCCAGCAGTTTGTATAGGGCCTCCTACGAGCAGTACTTC. This translates into CASSLYRASYEQYF.